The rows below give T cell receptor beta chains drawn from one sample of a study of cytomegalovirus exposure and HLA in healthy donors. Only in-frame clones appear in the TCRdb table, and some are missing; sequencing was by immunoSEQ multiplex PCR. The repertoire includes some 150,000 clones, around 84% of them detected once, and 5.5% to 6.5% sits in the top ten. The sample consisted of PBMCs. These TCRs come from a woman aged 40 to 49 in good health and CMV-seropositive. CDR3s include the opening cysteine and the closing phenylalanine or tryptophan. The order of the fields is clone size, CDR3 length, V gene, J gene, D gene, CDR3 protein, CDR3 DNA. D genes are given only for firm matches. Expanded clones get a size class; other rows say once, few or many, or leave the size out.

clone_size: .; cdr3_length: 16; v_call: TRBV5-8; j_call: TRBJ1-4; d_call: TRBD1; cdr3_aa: CASSPKAGGTNEKLFF; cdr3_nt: TGTGCCAGCAGCCCAAAGGCAGGGGGGACTAATGAAAAACTGTTTTTT
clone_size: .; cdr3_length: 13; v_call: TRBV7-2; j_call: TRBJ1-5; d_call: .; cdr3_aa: CASSLARNQPQHF; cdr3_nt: TGTGCCAGCAGCTTAGCGAGGAACCAGCCCCAGCATTTT
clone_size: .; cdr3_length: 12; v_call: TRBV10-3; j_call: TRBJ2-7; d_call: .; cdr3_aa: CAISAKRYEQYF; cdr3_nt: TGTGCCATCAGTGCCAAGAGGTACGAGCAGTACTTC
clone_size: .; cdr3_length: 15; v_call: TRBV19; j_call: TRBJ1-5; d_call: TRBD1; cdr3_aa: CASSFGQGRNQPQHF; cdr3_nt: TGTGCCAGTAGTTTCGGACAGGGGCGCAATCAGCCCCAGCATTTT
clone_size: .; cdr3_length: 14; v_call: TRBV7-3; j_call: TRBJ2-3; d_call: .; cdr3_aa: CASSLTQGSDTQYF; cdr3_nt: TGTGCCAGCAGCTTAACCCAGGGTTCAGATACGCAGTATTTT
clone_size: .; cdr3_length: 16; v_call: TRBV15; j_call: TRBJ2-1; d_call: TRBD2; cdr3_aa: CATSRAGLAGGGEQFF; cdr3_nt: TGTGCCACCAGCAGAGCTGGGCTAGCGGGAGGGGGTGAGCAGTTCTTC
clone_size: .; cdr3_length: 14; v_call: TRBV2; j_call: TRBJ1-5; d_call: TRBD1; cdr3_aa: CASSEGTGYQPQHF; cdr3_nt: TGTGCCAGCAGTGAGGGGACAGGGTATCAGCCCCAGCATTTT
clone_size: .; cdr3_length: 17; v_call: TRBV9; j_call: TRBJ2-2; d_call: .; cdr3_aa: CASSVAVGRRNTGELFF; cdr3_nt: TGTGCCAGCAGCGTAGCTGTCGGGAGAAGGAACACCGGGGAGCTGTTTTTT
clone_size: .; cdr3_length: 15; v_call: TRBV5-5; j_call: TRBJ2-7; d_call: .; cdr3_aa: CASSGVQGLSYEQYF; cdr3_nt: TGTGCCAGCAGCGGGGTACAGGGCCTCTCCTACGAGCAGTACTTC
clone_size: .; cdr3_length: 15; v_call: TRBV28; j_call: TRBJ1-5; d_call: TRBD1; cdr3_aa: CASSTRTGNNQPQHF; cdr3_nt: TGTGCCAGCAGTACCCGGACAGGGAATAATCAGCCCCAGCATTTT
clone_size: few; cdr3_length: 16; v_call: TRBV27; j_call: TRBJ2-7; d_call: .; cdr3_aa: CASSSGGGQLTYEQYF; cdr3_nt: TGTGCCAGCAGCTCCGGAGGGGGACAGTTAACCTACGAGCAGTACTTC
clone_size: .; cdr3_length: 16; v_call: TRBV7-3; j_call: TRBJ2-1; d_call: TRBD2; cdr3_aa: CASSPLAGGVYNEQFF; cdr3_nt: TGTGCCAGCAGCCCATTAGCGGGAGGAGTGTACAATGAGCAGTTCTTC
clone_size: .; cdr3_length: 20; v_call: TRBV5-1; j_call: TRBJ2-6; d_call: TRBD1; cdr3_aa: CASSLSAGGVGFPGANVLTF; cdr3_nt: TGCGCCAGCAGCTTGTCGGCAGGGGGCGTAGGGTTCCCTGGGGCCAACGTCCTGACTTTC